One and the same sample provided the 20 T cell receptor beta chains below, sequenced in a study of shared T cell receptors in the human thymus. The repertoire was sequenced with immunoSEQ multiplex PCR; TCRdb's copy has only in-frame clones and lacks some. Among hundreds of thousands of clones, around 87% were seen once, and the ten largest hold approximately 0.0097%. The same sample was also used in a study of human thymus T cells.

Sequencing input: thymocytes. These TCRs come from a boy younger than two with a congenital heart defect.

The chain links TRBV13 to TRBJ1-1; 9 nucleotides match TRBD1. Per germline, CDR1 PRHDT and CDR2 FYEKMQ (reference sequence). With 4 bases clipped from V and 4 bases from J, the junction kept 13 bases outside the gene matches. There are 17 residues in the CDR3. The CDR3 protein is CASSSLVPGQGITEAFF. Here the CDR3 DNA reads TGTGCCAGCAGCTCCTTAGTCCCGGGACAGGGAATCACTGAAGCTTTCTTT.

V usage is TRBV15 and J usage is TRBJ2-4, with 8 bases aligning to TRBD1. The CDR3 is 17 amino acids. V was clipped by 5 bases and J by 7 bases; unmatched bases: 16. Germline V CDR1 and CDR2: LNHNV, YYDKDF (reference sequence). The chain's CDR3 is CATSSRRDRGDGNIQYF. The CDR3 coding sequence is TGTGCCACCAGCTCAAGAAGAGACAGGGGAGATGGGAACATTCAGTACTTC.

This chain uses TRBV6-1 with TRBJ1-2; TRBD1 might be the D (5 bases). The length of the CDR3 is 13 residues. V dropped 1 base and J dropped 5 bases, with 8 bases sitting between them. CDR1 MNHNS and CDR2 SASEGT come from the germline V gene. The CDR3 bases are TGTGCCAGCAGTGAAGTCCAGGGATATGGCTACACCTTC. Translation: CASSEVQGYGYTF.

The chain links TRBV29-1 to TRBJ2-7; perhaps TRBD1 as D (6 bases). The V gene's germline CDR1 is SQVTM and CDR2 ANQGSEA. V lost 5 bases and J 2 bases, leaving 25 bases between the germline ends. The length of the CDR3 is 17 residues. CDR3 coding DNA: TGCAGCGTTTTATTAGCCGGGACAAACGATATTACCTACGAGCAGTACTTC. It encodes CSVLLAGTNDITYEQYF.

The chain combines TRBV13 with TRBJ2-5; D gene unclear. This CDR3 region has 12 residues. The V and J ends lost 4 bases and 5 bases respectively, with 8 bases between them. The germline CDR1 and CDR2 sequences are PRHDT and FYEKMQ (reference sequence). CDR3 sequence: CASSSSRETQYF. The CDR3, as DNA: TGTGCCAGCAGCTCCTCACGGGAGACCCAGTACTTC.

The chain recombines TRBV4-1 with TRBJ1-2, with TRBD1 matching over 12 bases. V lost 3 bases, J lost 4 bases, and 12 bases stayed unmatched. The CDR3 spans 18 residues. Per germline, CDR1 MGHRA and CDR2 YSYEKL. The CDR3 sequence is CASSHGGGTGGDCYGYTF. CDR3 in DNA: TGCGCCAGCAGCCACGGAGGGGGGACAGGGGGCGATTGCTATGGCTACACCTTC.

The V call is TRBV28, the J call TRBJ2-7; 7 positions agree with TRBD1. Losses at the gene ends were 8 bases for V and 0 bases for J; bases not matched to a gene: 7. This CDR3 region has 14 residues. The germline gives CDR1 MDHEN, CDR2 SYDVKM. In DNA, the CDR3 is TGTGCCAGCGTAGGGACAGCTAGCTCCTACGAGCAGTACTTC. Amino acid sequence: CASVGTASSYEQYF.

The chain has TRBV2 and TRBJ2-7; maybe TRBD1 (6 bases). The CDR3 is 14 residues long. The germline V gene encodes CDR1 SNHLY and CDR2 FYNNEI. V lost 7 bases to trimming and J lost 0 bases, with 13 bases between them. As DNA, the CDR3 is TGTGCCAGCATCCAGGACAGAGACTCCTACGAGCAGTACTTC. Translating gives CASIQDRDSYEQYF.

CDR3 in DNA: TGTGCCAGCAGCTGGACTAGCGGGAGCTCCTACAATGAGCAGTTCTTC. Translating it yields CASSWTSGSSYNEQFF. This chain joins TRBV11-2 and TRBJ2-1; TRBD2 matches 13 bases. The CDR3 spans 16 residues. V was pared by 4 bases and J by 0 bases, with 0 bases of the junction left unmatched. Per germline, CDR1 SGHAT and CDR2 FQNNGV.

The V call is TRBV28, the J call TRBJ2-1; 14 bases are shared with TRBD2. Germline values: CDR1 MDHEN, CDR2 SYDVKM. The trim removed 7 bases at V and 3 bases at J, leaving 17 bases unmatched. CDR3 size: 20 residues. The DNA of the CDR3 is TGTGCCAGCATATGGGGGTCACGAGGGACTAGCGGGGGAGGCTACAATGAGCAGTTCTTC. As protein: CASIWGSRGTSGGGYNEQFF.

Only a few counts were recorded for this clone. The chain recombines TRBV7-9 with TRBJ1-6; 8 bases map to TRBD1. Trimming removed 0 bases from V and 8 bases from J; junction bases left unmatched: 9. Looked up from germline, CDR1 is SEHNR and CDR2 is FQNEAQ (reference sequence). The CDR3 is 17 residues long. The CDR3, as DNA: TGTGCCAGCAGCTTAGCGCCCTCAGGGGGCAGGGATTCACCCCTCCACTTT. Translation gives CASSLAPSGGRDSPLHF.

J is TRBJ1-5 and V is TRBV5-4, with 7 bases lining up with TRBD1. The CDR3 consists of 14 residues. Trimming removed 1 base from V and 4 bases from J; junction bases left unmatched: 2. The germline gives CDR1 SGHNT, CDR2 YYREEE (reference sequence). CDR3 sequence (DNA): TGTGCCAGCAGCTTGCAGGGGGATAATCAGCCCCAGCATTTT. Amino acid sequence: CASSLQGDNQPQHF.

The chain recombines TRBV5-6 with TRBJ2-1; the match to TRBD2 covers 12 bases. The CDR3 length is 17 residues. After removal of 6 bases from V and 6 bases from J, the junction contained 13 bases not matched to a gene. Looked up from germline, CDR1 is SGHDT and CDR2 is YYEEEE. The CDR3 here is CASTGTSGPPQGNEQFF. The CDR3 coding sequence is TGTGCCAGCACCGGGACTAGCGGGCCACCCCAGGGCAATGAGCAGTTCTTC. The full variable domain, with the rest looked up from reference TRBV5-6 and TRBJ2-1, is DAGVTQSPTHLIKTRGQQVTLRCSPKSGHDTVSWYQQALGQGPQFIFQYYEEEERQRGNFPDRFSGHQFPNYSSELNVNALLLGDSALYLCASTGTSGPPQGNEQFFGPGTRLTVL.

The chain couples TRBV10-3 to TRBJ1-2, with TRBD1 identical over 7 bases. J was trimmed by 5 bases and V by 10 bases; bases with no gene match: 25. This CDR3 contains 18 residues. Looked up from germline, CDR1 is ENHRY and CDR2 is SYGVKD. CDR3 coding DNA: TGTGCCACCTGCCCCGACAGGGAGGCAGCGGTGGGGTTTTATGGCTACACCTTC. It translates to CATCPDREAAVGFYGYTF.

CDR3 amino acids: CASSLSDSNTEAFF. The CDR3 DNA reads TGTGCCAGCAGCTTATCGGACAGTAACACTGAAGCTTTCTTT. The gene calls are TRBV7-8 and TRBJ1-1, with D possibly TRBD1 on 6 matching bases. The ends were cut back, 2 bases at V and 2 bases at J, with 9 bases in the middle. CDR3 length equals 14 residues. The germline V gene encodes CDR1 SGHVS and CDR2 FQNEAQ.

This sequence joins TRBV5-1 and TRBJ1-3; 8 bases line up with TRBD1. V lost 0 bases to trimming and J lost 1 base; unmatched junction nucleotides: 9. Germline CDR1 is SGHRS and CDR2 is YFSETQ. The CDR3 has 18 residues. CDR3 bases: TGCGCCAGCAGCTTGGAGCAGGGGGCTGGAGAATCTGGAAACACCATATATTTT. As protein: CASSLEQGAGESGNTIYF.

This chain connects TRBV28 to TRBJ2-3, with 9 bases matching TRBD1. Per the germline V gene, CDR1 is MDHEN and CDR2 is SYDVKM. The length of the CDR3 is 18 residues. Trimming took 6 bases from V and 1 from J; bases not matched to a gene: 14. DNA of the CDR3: TGTGCCAGCAGCCTGCGACAGGGGGGTCCCGATGGCACAGATACGCAGTATTTT. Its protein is CASSLRQGGPDGTDTQYF.

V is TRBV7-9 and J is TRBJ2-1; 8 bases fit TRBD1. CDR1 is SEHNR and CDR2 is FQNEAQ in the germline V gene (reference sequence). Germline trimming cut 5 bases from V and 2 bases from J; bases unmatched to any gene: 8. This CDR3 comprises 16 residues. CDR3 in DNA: TGTGCCAGCAGCCCACCGAGCAGGGGGCCCTACAATGAGCAGTTCTTC. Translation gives CASSPPSRGPYNEQFF.

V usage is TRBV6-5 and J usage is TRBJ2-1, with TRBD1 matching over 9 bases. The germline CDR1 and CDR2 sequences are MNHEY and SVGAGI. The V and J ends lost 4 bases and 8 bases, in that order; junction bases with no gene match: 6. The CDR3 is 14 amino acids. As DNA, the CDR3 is TGTGCCAGCAGTTTCACAGGGGGCGCCTATGAGCAGTTCTTC. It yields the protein CASSFTGGAYEQFF.

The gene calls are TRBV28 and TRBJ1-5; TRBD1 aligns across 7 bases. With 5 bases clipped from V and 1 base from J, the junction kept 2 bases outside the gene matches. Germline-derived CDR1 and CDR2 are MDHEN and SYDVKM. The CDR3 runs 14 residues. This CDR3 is CASSQTGSNQPQHF. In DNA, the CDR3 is TGTGCCAGCAGTCAGACAGGGAGCAATCAGCCCCAGCATTTT.